Below, 28 T cell receptor beta chains from the same sample are listed, as sequenced in a study of radiation and T cells in renal cell carcinoma (dated by TCRdb to about 2020). Libraries were made using the immunoSEQ multiplex PCR assay. Here the immuneACCESS table is served through TCRdb, limited to in-frame sequences with V and J called. Missing clones are a known gap in these copies; in checked studies unresolved V genes cover under half, and the rest lacks a known reason. Counted in this sample were around 13,000 clones; around 35% of them appeared once. 15% to 19% of the sample lies in the top ten. Reading the label with the study, this specimen's time point is: tumor resected at nephrectomy. In the paper's terms, the treatment or condition label means: 15 Gy SBRT to primary tumor, nephrectomy 4 weeks later. Sequenced material: tumor tissue, taken from a patient whose treatment included radiotherapy and nephrectomy. The receptors come from a man aged 60 to 69 with renal cell carcinoma.

The sample holds a few counts of this clone. The chain carries TRBV7-9 and TRBJ2-7; no definite D call. The CDR3 consists of 13 residues. The germline V and J ends were trimmed by 5 bases and 4 bases, with 12 bases remaining between them. The germline CDR1 and CDR2 sequences are SEHNR and FQNEAQ (reference sequence). The CDR3 nucleotides read TGTGCCAGCAGCCCGGCAGGATCGTACGAGCAGTACGTC. This sequence encodes CASSPAGSYEQYV.

The CDR3 region is CASNNRRGSAFF. Written as DNA, the CDR3 is TGTGCCAGCAATAACCGCCGGGGGTCGGCTTTCTTT. This chain joins TRBV6-5 and TRBJ1-1, with D possibly TRBD1 on 5 matching bases. V was cut by 7 bases and J by 11 bases, with 17 bases left in between. The length of the CDR3 is 12 residues. Per germline, CDR1 MNHEY and CDR2 SVGAGI.

This chain uses TRBV29-1 with TRBJ1-1; 9 positions agree with TRBD1. Trimming cost V 2 bases and J 6 bases; bases outside gene matches: 4. In germline, CDR1 is SQVTM, CDR2 ANQGSEA. The CDR3 extends over 13 amino acids. This CDR3 is CSVETGGIAEAFF. The CDR3 DNA is TGCAGCGTTGAAACAGGGGGCATCGCTGAAGCTTTCTTT.

The gene calls are TRBV6-5 and TRBJ2-1; D perhaps matches TRBD2 (5 bases). The CDR3 spans 14 residues. Per the germline V gene, CDR1 is MNHEY and CDR2 is SVGAGI. V shed 0 bases and J shed 8 bases, with 11 bases lying between them. This CDR3 is CASSYSIEGDEQFF. In nucleotides, the CDR3 is TGTGCCAGCAGTTACTCGATCGAGGGCGATGAGCAGTTCTTC.

This clone qualifies as medium-sized. The chain uses TRBV30 and TRBJ1-5; TRBD1 aligns across 7 bases. Trimming took 2 bases from V and 3 from J; bases not matched to a gene: 4. Germline lookup yields CDR1 GTSNPN and CDR2 SVGIG (reference sequence). This CDR3 contains 14 residues. The CDR3: CAWSTGVSNQPQHF. DNA of the CDR3: TGTGCCTGGAGTACAGGGGTCTCCAATCAGCCCCAGCATTTT.

The gene calls are TRBV25-1 and TRBJ1-3, with no clear D. Trimming shortened V by 4 bases and J by 0 bases, and 13 bases separated the two germline ends. CDR1 MGHDK and CDR2 SYGVNS come from the germline V gene. This CDR3 has 16 amino acids. In DNA form, the CDR3 reads TGTGCCAGCAGTGGGATAGGTGATGGCTCTGGAAACACCATATATTTT. It is translated as CASSGIGDGSGNTIYF.

This chain links TRBV4-3 with TRBJ1-3; no clear D gene. The germline V and J ends were trimmed by 0 bases and 0 bases, with 9 bases remaining between them. The CDR3 sequence is 16 residues long. Germline CDR1 and CDR2: LGHNA and YSLEER. For the CDR3, the DNA is TGCGCCAGCAGCCAAGACCAGCCTCGCTCTGGAAACACCATATATTTT. This encodes CASSQDQPRSGNTIYF.

V gene TRBV30 combines with J gene TRBJ1-2; D might be TRBD1 (5 bases). Trimming took off 2 bases at V and 14 bases at J, with 15 bases between the two ends. From germline, CDR1 is GTSNPN and CDR2 SVGIG (reference sequence). The CDR3 contains 11 residues. The CDR3 DNA reads as TGTGCCTGGAGTCAAAGGGACGTACAAACCTTC. This encodes CAWSQRDVQTF.

V gene TRBV6-1 combines with J gene TRBJ2-2; D uncertain. Germline V gene sequence: CDR1 MNHNS, CDR2 SASEGT. The CDR3 length is 11 residues. Trimming removed 7 bases at V and 6 bases at J, with 6 bases between. CDR3 coding DNA: TGTGCCAGCATGCGAGCCGGGGAGCTGTTTTTT. Amino acids: CASMRAGELFF.

In nucleotides, the CDR3 is TGTGCCAGCAGCGTTTCAACCGGGGAGCTGTTTTTT. Translating it yields CASSVSTGELFF. The chain has TRBV9 and TRBJ2-2; D remains unclear. V gave up 2 bases and J gave up 5 bases, with 4 bases separating them. CDR1 and CDR2 from the germline V gene are SGDLS and YYNGEE. The CDR3 is 12 residues long.

V usage is TRBV29-1 and J usage is TRBJ1-3; D not certain. Trimming left V 6 bases short and J 1 base short, with 10 bases between. Germline lookup yields CDR1 SQVTM and CDR2 ANQGSEA. The CDR3 runs 13 residues. CDR3 sequence reads: CSVKEVSGNTIYF. The CDR3 bases are TGCAGCGTCAAGGAGGTTTCTGGAAACACCATATATTTT.

This clone was found a few times. J is TRBJ1-3 and V is TRBV29-1; TRBD1 might be the D (5 bases). V lost 4 bases and J lost 2, with 6 bases in between. CDR1 and CDR2 from the germline V gene are SQVTM and ANQGSEA. This CDR3 comprises 12 residues. The DNA of the CDR3 is TGCAGCGTTGGGGGGGCTGGAAACACCATATATTTT. Residues: CSVGGAGNTIYF.

The chain couples TRBV25-1 to TRBJ2-7; tentatively, D is TRBD1 (6 bases). Germline V gene data show CDR1 as MGHDK and CDR2 as SYGVNS. The length of the CDR3 is 14 residues. V was shortened by 5 bases and J by 1 base, with 12 bases between the two germline ends. CDR3 DNA: TGTGCCAGCAGTCTCAGGGGAGCATCCTACGAGCAGTACGTC. It specifies CASSLRGASYEQYV.

The chain joins TRBV5-6 to TRBJ2-7; 10 bases match TRBD1. Germline lookup yields CDR1 SGHDT and CDR2 YYEEEE. J gave up 1 base and V 6 bases, and 4 bases lay outside the gene matches. CDR3 length equals 14 residues. CDR3 region: CASTPGQGSYEQYF. The DNA for the CDR3 is TGTGCCAGCACACCGGGACAGGGGTCCTACGAGCAGTACTTC.

The gene calls are TRBV18 and TRBJ1-2; TRBD1 might be the D (5 bases). V was shortened by 2 bases and J by 7 bases, with 17 bases between the two germline ends. Germline V CDR1 and CDR2: KGHSH, LQKENI. The CDR3 is 15 residues long. In nucleotides, the CDR3 is TGTGCCAGCTCACCATCAGGGCAGGGAGAAAGTGGCTACACCTTC. The encoded protein is CASSPSGQGESGYTF. The full variable domain, its missing parts supplied by reference TRBV18 and TRBJ1-2, is NAGVMQNPRHLVRRRGQEARLRCSPMKGHSHVYWYRQLPEEGLKFMVYLQKENIIDESGMPKERFSAEFPKEGPSILRIQQVVRGDSAAYFCASSPSGQGESGYTFGSGTRLTVV.

The chain employs TRBV2 and TRBJ1-6; D call uncertain. There are 12 residues in the CDR3. From germline, CDR1 is SNHLY and CDR2 FYNNEI. Trimming cost V 7 bases and J 11 bases, with 12 bases left between them. The CDR3 loop is CASNPPEAPLHF. The CDR3 nucleotides read TGTGCCAGCAACCCCCCGGAAGCACCCCTCCACTTT. Full variable domain (rest looked up from reference TRBV2 and TRBJ1-6): EPEVTQTPSHQVTQMGQEVILRCVPISNHLYFYWYRQILGQKVEFLVSFYNNEISEKSEIFDDQFSVERPDGSNFTLKIRSTKLEDSAMYFCASNPPEAPLHFGNGTRLTVT.

The chain is built from TRBV4-1 and TRBJ1-2, with 10 bases lining up with TRBD1. Per the germline V gene, CDR1 is MGHRA and CDR2 is YSYEKL. With 1 base clipped from V and 5 bases from J, the junction kept 7 bases outside the gene matches. The CDR3 extends over 16 amino acids. CDR3 sequence reads: CASSQGGVGQGYGYTF. The CDR3 DNA follows: TGCGCCAGCAGCCAAGGGGGTGTGGGACAGGGGTATGGCTACACCTTC.

This clone is deemed medium-sized. V is TRBV30 and J is TRBJ1-2, with 11 nucleotides matching TRBD1. Germline CDR1 is GTSNPN and CDR2 is SVGIG (reference sequence). The J segment lost 4 bases and the V segment lost 3 bases, leaving 7 bases of the junction unmatched. The CDR3 runs 15 residues. CDR3 coding DNA: TGTGCCTGGAGCCCCGGGACAGGGGGAAGCTATGGCTACACCTTC. Its translation: CAWSPGTGGSYGYTF. The whole variable domain, filled in from reference TRBV30 and TRBJ1-2, reads SQTIHQWPATLVQPVGSPLSLECTVEGTSNPNLYWYRQAAGRGLQLLFYSVGIGQISSEVPQNLSASRPQDRQFILSSKKLLLSDSGFYLCAWSPGTGGSYGYTFGSGTRLTVV.

V and J are TRBV7-9 and TRBJ1-2, with a tentative D call TRBD1 (5 bases). Germline V CDR1 and CDR2: SEHNR, FQNEAQ (reference sequence). V lost 2 bases and J 4 bases, leaving 17 bases between the germline ends. The length of the CDR3 is 16 residues. The DNA for the CDR3 is TGTGCCAGCAGCTTATTCGCAGGGAGGCTCGGCTATGGCTACACCTTC. It is translated as CASSLFAGRLGYGYTF. The whole variable domain, filled in from reference TRBV7-9 and TRBJ1-2, reads DTGVSQNPRHKITKRGQNVTFRCDPISEHNRLYWYRQTLGQGPEFLTYFQNEAQLEKSRLLSDRFSAERPKGSFSTLEIQRTEQGDSAMYLCASSLFAGRLGYGYTFGSGTRLTVV.

By share, this clone ranks as medium-sized. V is TRBV5-4 and J is TRBJ2-2, with 11 bases that match TRBD1. V shed 7 bases and J 6 bases; nucleotides not matched to a gene: 8. The CDR3 has 15 amino acids. Germline CDR1 SGHNT, CDR2 YYREEE (reference sequence). This CDR3 reads CASERGQGGAGELFF. The CDR3 DNA reads TGTGCCAGCGAGCGGGGACAGGGGGGTGCCGGGGAGCTGTTTTTT.

Within the sample, this clone is medium-sized. This chain uses TRBV5-4 with TRBJ2-1; D might be TRBD2 (5 bases). V was cut by 4 bases and J by 10 bases, with 15 bases left in between. The CDR3 consists of 13 residues. CDR1 is SGHNT, CDR2 YYREEE, per germline (reference sequence). CDR3 in amino acids: CASSPKLGQEQFF. The CDR3 DNA sequence: TGTGCCAGCAGCCCCAAACTAGGGCAGGAGCAGTTCTTC.

This clone came up a few times. The chain recombines TRBV2 with TRBJ2-7; D gene uncertain. The CDR3 has 11 residues. V was cut by 5 bases and J by 4 bases, with 6 bases left in between. Germline V gives CDR1 SNHLY, CDR2 FYNNEI. This chain's CDR3 is CASSPRYEQYV. In DNA, the CDR3 is TGTGCCAGCAGTCCACGATACGAGCAGTACGTC.

The sample holds a few counts of this clone. The chain uses TRBV6-1 and TRBJ2-5; 11 positions match TRBD2. This CDR3 has 16 residues. Per the germline V gene, CDR1 is MNHNS and CDR2 is SASEGT. V was pared by 4 bases and J by 7 bases, with 11 bases of the junction left unmatched. Here the CDR3 DNA reads TGTGCCAGCAGTGCCTCCCGGACTAGCGGGCCGTGGACCCAGTACTTC. This translates into CASSASRTSGPWTQYF.

The chain combines TRBV7-2 with TRBJ1-2; 11 bases match TRBD1. V shed 1 base and J 5 bases; nucleotides not matched to a gene: 9. CDR3 size: 17 residues. Germline assignment: CDR1 SGHTA and CDR2 FQGNSA. The CDR3 DNA sequence: TGTGCCAGCAGCTTAGGATCAGGGACAGGGGGTCGATATGGCTACACCTTC. This codes for CASSLGSGTGGRYGYTF.

The chain links TRBV29-1 to TRBJ1-4; D remains ambiguous. The CDR3 consists of 13 residues. Germline assignment: CDR1 SQVTM and CDR2 ANQGSEA. Trimming cost V 5 bases and J 4 bases, with 11 bases left between them. DNA of the CDR3: TGCAGCGTTCGAGGCTTGGGTAATGAAAAACTGTTTTTT. It encodes CSVRGLGNEKLFF.

Only a few counts were recorded for this clone. J is TRBJ2-1 and V is TRBV4-2, with D perhaps matching TRBD1 or TRBD2 (5 bases each). With 1 base removed from V and 7 bases from J, the gap between germline ends came to 14 bases. The CDR3 length is 15 residues. The germline V gene encodes CDR1 LGHNA and CDR2 YNFKEQ. This CDR3 is CASSQAGTDTNEQFF. CDR3 DNA sequence: TGTGCCAGCAGCCAAGCCGGGACCGATACTAATGAGCAGTTCTTC.

The V gene is TRBV2, the J gene TRBJ1-4; D may be TRBD1 (6 bases). There are 14 residues in the CDR3. Germline CDR1 SNHLY, CDR2 FYNNEI. V lost 4 bases, J lost 5 bases, and 11 bases lay in between. For the CDR3, the DNA is TGTGCCAGCAGTGTCGAGAGGGGGAATGAAAAACTGTTTTTT. It translates to CASSVERGNEKLFF.

This rearrangement joins TRBV9 to TRBJ2-7; 10 bases are a match to TRBD1. The CDR3 loop spans 15 amino acids. J lost 4 bases, V lost 4 bases, and 8 bases had no gene match. The V gene's germline CDR1 is SGDLS and CDR2 YYNGEE. In DNA form, the CDR3 reads TGTGCCAGCAGCCAACTGGACAGGGGGGTTTACGAGCAGTACGTC. It codes for CASSQLDRGVYEQYV.